A selection of T cell receptor beta chains follows, all from one sample in a study of PD-1 blockade in classical Hodgkin lymphoma. Measured with immunoSEQ multiplex PCR; TCRdb has only the in-frame clones, and not every one. The sample holds fewer than 25,000 clones, less than 85% seen once. The sample consisted of CD4+ T cells from blood, taken before the fourth cycle of nivolumab. The receptors shown here come from a human donor with classical Hodgkin lymphoma. The CDR3 runs from the conserved cysteine through the conserved F or W. The D gene is left open where the match is weak. Clone size appears in some rows only: once, few, many, or a class for an expanded clone.

>TRBV14|NA|NA|TRBJ2-5
TGTGCCAGCACCCGGGATAGACTAATTCTCAAAGAGACCCAGTACTTC
CASTRDRLILKETQYF
>TRBV6-5|NA|NA|TRBJ2-2
TGTGCCAGCAGTTCTTGGCAATCGAACACCGGGGAGCTGTTTTTT
CASSSWQSNTGELFF
>TRBV6-1|NA|TRBD2|TRBJ2-4
TGTGCCAGCAGCGGTAGCGGGACCAAAAACATTCAGTACTTC
CASSGSGTKNIQYF
>TRBV5-1|once|NA|TRBJ2-1
TGCGCCAGCAGCGCACATGTCCGGGACCGAAACTACAATGAGCAGTTCTTC
CASSAHVRDRNYNEQFF
>TRBV15|few|TRBD1|TRBJ1-4
TGTGCCACCAGCAGAGATCCGAGGACAGGGAATGAAAAACTGTTTTTT
CATSRDPRTGNEKLFF
>TRBV5-1|NA|TRBD2|TRBJ2-5
TGCGCCAGCAGCTTGGGAGGCGGGAGAGAGACCCAGTACTTC
CASSLGGGRETQYF
>TRBV6-5|few|NA|TRBJ1-1
TGTGCCAGCAGTAAGCTGGTCCAAATGAACACTGAAGCTTTCTTT
CASSKLVQMNTEAFF
>TRBV11-2|once|TRBD2|TRBJ2-2
TGTGCCAGCAGATCGCTTCGGACTAGCGGGGGCAGGGCCGGGGAGCTGTTTTTT
CASRSLRTSGGRAGELFF
>TRBV7-8|NA|NA|TRBJ2-7
TGTGCCAGCAGCCCCGCTAGACTCTACGAGCAGTACTTC
CASSPARLYEQYF
>TRBV6-5|NA|TRBD1|TRBJ1-5
TGTGCCAGCAAAAAGACAGGGTCACTTTATTACCCCCAGCATTTT
CASKKTGSLYYPQHF
>TRBV29-1|NA|TRBD2|TRBJ2-1
TGCAGCGTTGAGACTAGCGGGAGGACCCACCTCAACAATGAGCAGTTCTTC
CSVETSGRTHLNNEQFF
>TRBV27|NA|NA|TRBJ2-6
TGTGCCAGCAGTTCCTTGACAGGCTCTGGGGCCAACGTCCTGACTTTC
CASSSLTGSGANVLTF
>TRBV11-1|NA|TRBD2|TRBJ2-7
TGTGCCAGCAGCTTGGGGAGGGCCGCCGAGCAGTACTTC
CASSLGRAAEQYF
>TRBV7-9|NA|NA|TRBJ1-4
TGTGCCAGCAACCGACCTCCTAATGAAAAACTGTTTTTT
CASNRPPNEKLFF
>TRBV19|NA|NA|TRBJ2-3
TGTGCCAGTAGAGGGCCAGATACGCAGTATTTT
CASRGPDTQYF
>TRBV2|NA|TRBD1|TRBJ1-1
TGTGCCACCGGAGGTCGGAGGACAGGGGGCGATCATGGTGAAGCTTTCTTT
CATGGRRTGGDHGEAFF
>TRBV28|NA|NA|TRBJ2-1
TGTGCCAGCCTGGGACTCATCTACAATGAGCAGTTCTTC
CASLGLIYNEQFF
>TRBV7-9|NA|NA|TRBJ2-1
TGTGCCAGCAGCTTAGCGACCGGCTCAGGGACTGTCGATGAGCAGTTCTTC
CASSLATGSGTVDEQFF
>TRBV6-1|NA|NA|TRBJ2-1
TGTGCCAGCAGTCCGTTACCAATCAATGAGCAGTTCTTC
CASSPLPINEQFF
>TRBV9|NA|TRBD2|TRBJ2-3
TGTGCCAGCAGCGTAGTGTCGGGAGGGCCAGATACGCAGTATTTT
CASSVVSGGPDTQYF
>TRBV5-1|NA|TRBD2|TRBJ2-7
TGCGCCAGCAGGACTAGCGGGGGGGTCTACGAGCAGTACTTC
CASRTSGGVYEQYF
>TRBV5-1|once|TRBD2|TRBJ2-7
TGCGCCAGCAGCCCGGGTCGGGAGGGCGAGCAGTACTTC
CASSPGREGEQYF
>TRBV6-1|NA|NA|TRBJ1-1
TGTGCCAGCAGTGCCAAGGGGCAGACTGAAGCTTTCTTT
CASSAKGQTEAFF
>TRBV6-1|NA|NA|TRBJ2-3
TGTGCCAGCAGTGAAATCGGGCAAGGTGTGATGTATACGCAGTATTTT
CASSEIGQGVMYTQYF
>TRBV28|few|NA|TRBJ1-1
TGTGCCAGCAGTTTATTTGAGGGTGAAGCTTTCTTT
CASSLFEGEAFF
>TRBV28|once|NA|TRBJ1-6
TGTGCCATCCGGGACCTTAATTCACCCCTCCACTTT
CAIRDLNSPLHF
>TRBV27|few|NA|TRBJ1-1
TGTGCCAGCAGTTTTTCCATTGCGGGCACTGAAGCTTTCTTT
CASSFSIAGTEAFF
>TRBV5-1|once|NA|TRBJ1-1
TGCGCCAGCAGCTTGGCAGCAGGGGACACTGAAGCTTTCTTT
CASSLAAGDTEAFF
>TRBV5-1|NA|TRBD1|TRBJ2-7
TGCGCCAGCAGCTTGGCCAACCAGGGGGCTAAGTACGAGCAGTACTTC
CASSLANQGAKYEQYF
>TRBV9|NA|NA|TRBJ2-7
TGTGCCAGCAGCCCCCGGGCCGGTTACGAGCAGTACTTC
CASSPRAGYEQYF
>TRBV19|NA|TRBD2|TRBJ2-1
TGTGCCAGTAGTAAGGGACTAGCGGGAGGGTCCTACAATGAGCAGTTCTTC
CASSKGLAGGSYNEQFF
>TRBV30|NA|TRBD1|TRBJ2-1
TGTGCCTGGAGTACAGGGGGGATCATGGATGAGCAGTTCTTC
CAWSTGGIMDEQFF
>TRBV19|NA|NA|TRBJ1-3
TGTGCCAGTAGTATAGCCGTCCACCCGGGAAGCTCTGGAAACACCATATATTTT
CASSIAVHPGSSGNTIYF
>TRBV28|NA|TRBD1|TRBJ2-3
TGTGCCAGCAGTTTCAGACAGGGGACCACAGATACGCAGTATTTT
CASSFRQGTTDTQYF
>TRBV29-1|NA|NA|TRBJ1-3
TGCAGCGGGCAGAGCTCTGGAAACACCATATATTTT
CSGQSSGNTIYF
>TRBV7-2|NA|NA|TRBJ2-3
TGTGCCAGCAGCTTGAGGCCCTTGGCAGATACGCAGTATTTT
CASSLRPLADTQYF
>TRBV6-6|NA|NA|TRBJ2-7
TGTGCCAGCAGTTATGACAGCTCCTACGAGCAGTACTTC
CASSYDSSYEQYF
>TRBV6-1|few|NA|TRBJ2-3
TGTGCCAGCAGTGAAGGGGCGGGAAGGGGAGATACGCAGTATTTT
CASSEGAGRGDTQYF
>TRBV27|NA|TRBD2|TRBJ2-7
TGTGCCAGCAGGGACCTAGCGGGAGGGCGGTACGAGCAGTACTTC
CASRDLAGGRYEQYF
>TRBV19|NA|NA|TRBJ2-1
TGTGCCAGTAGTATAACCAGCTCTATTGAGCAGTTCTTC
CASSITSSIEQFF
>TRBV28|NA|NA|TRBJ2-7
TGTGCCAGCAGTTTACTAGGGTACGAGCAGTACTTC
CASSLLGYEQYF
>TRBV6-6|NA|TRBD1|TRBJ2-2
TGTGCCAGCAGTTACGGACAGGGGGCTGGCACCGGGGAGCTGTTTTTT
CASSYGQGAGTGELFF
>TRBV6-1|NA|TRBD2|TRBJ2-1
TGTGCCCTCGCAAGACTAGCGGGAGGACGCAATGAGCAGTTCTTC
CALARLAGGRNEQFF
>TRBV6-1|NA|NA|TRBJ1-3
TGTGCCAGCAGCCGGCCCCTGGGAAACACCATATATTTT
CASSRPLGNTIYF
>TRBV4-1|NA|NA|TRBJ2-3
TGCGCCAGCAGTCAGGGGTCTAGCGGTAGCACAGATACGCAGTATTTT
CASSQGSSGSTDTQYF
>TRBV28|NA|NA|TRBJ2-2
TGTGCCAGCAGTTTGGTTTCGGCAGGAACCACCGGGGAGCTGTTTTTT
CASSLVSAGTTGELFF
>TRBV7-7|NA|TRBD2|TRBJ2-3
TGTGCCAGCAGCCCCGGACTAGCGGGAGTGATAAGCACAGATACGCAGTATTTT
CASSPGLAGVISTDTQYF
>TRBV7-9|NA|NA|TRBJ2-1
TGTGCCAGCAGCTTGGCCCTGCAGGATGAGTTCTTC
CASSLALQDEFF
>TRBV11-2|NA|TRBD1|TRBJ2-3
TGTGCCAGCAGCACGGGACAGGCGGTAAGAGGCACAGATACGCAGTATTTT
CASSTGQAVRGTDTQYF
>TRBV2|few|NA|TRBJ1-2
TGTGCCAGCAGTGATCGGTCCGGGTATGGCTACACCTTC
CASSDRSGYGYTF
>TRBV6-1|NA|TRBD1|TRBJ1-1
TGTGCCAGCAGTGAGAGGGCAGGGGGATTGACTGAAGCTTTCTTT
CASSERAGGLTEAFF